The 13 T cell receptor beta chains presented below share a single source sample, sequenced in a study of blood T cell repertoires in COVID-19. Profiled with immunoSEQ multiplex PCR; TCRdb holds only in-frame clones, not every one. Among 50,000 to 65,000 clones listed, around 85% were seen once. Material: peripheral blood. The receptor source for this set is a human donor in a cohort sampled during active COVID-19.

The rearrangement joins TRBV24-1 to TRBJ1-4; TRBD1 agrees at 10 bases. V gave up 12 bases and J gave up 8 bases; unmatched junction bases: 5. The CDR3 spans 12 residues. Germline-derived CDR1 and CDR2 are KGHDR and SFDVKD. The CDR3 sequence: CAPGQGCEKLFF. In nucleotides, the CDR3 is TGTGCCCCGGGACAGGGGTGCGAAAAACTGTTTTTT.

V is TRBV6-5 and J is TRBJ1-3, with a weak D call TRBD1 (5 bases). CDR1 is MNHEY and CDR2 is SVGAGI in the germline V gene. V was pared by 7 bases and J by 8 bases, with 15 bases between. The CDR3 is made up of 13 amino acids. CDR3 sequence: CASNQLGGDTIYF. CDR3 DNA: TGTGCCAGCAATCAACTTGGGGGGGACACCATATATTTT.

The rearrangement uses TRBV7-6 and TRBJ2-3; D not resolved. Trimming stripped 1 base from V and 0 bases from J, with 14 bases between. CDR3 length equals 17 residues. The germline CDR1 and CDR2 sequences are SGHVS and FNYEAQ. The CDR3 protein is CASSLVPKLTSTDTQYF. The CDR3 bases are TGTGCCAGCAGCTTAGTGCCCAAACTTACTAGCACAGATACGCAGTATTTT.

This chain links TRBV19 with TRBJ2-1; weak D call: TRBD2 (6 bases). The germline CDR1 and CDR2 sequences are LNHDA and SQIVND (reference sequence). The CDR3 extends over 14 amino acids. The V and J ends lost 5 bases and 0 bases respectively, with 8 bases between them. The CDR3 DNA reads TGTGCCAGTAGTTTCGGGAGCTCCTACAATGAGCAGTTCTTC. Protein: CASSFGSSYNEQFF.

The chain joins TRBV10-3 to TRBJ1-1; maybe TRBD1 (5 bases). The ends were cut back, 4 bases at V and 0 bases at J, with 9 bases in the middle. Germline assignment: CDR1 ENHRY and CDR2 SYGVKD. CDR3 length: 14 amino acids. Written as DNA, the CDR3 is TGTGCCATCAGTGTGTTAGGGGTGAACACTGAAGCTTTCTTT. It yields the protein CAISVLGVNTEAFF.

The chain is built from TRBV6-2 or TRBV6-3 and TRBJ1-2; D ambiguous. The CDR3 has 17 residues. Trimming shortened V by 6 bases and J by 2 bases, and 22 bases separated the two germline ends. Per germline, CDR1 MNHEY and CDR2 SVGEGT. The chain's CDR3 is CASSPLGIGLGNYGYTF. The CDR3 DNA sequence: TGTGCCAGCAGCCCCCTAGGGATAGGACTGGGCAACTATGGCTACACCTTC.

The rearrangement uses TRBV19 and TRBJ2-2; tentatively, D is TRBD2 (5 bases). The V end lost 5 bases, the J end lost 1 base, and 5 bases lay between the germline ends. The V gene's germline CDR1 is LNHDA and CDR2 SQIVND (reference sequence). The CDR3 is 13 amino acids. The CDR3 nucleotides are TGTGCCAGTAGTCGGGAGAACACCGGGGAGCTGTTTTTT. Residues: CASSRENTGELFF.

The chain uses TRBV7-2 and TRBJ2-1; 7 bases are a match to TRBD2. Germline V CDR1 and CDR2: SGHTA, FQGNSA. After removal of 2 bases from V and 9 bases from J, the junction contained 10 bases not matched to a gene. This CDR3 is 15 amino acids long. The CDR3 is CASSLSRSGGGEQFF. The CDR3 region has the DNA TGTGCCAGCAGCTTATCTCGTTCGGGGGGAGGTGAGCAGTTCTTC.

This chain uses TRBV2 with TRBJ1-5, with D perhaps matching TRBD1 (6 bases). Germline V lookup: CDR1 SNHLY, CDR2 FYNNEI. CDR3 length equals 14 residues. Trimming pared 8 bases from V and 6 bases from J, leaving 17 bases between. CDR3 residues: CASRGGGAGQPQHF. In DNA, the CDR3 is TGTGCCAGCCGTGGCGGGGGCGCCGGTCAGCCCCAGCATTTT.

In its sample, this clone was seen a few times. The V gene is TRBV19, the J gene TRBJ1-2, with TRBD1 matching 8 bases. Germline V gene data show CDR1 as LNHDA and CDR2 as SQIVND (reference sequence). After removal of 7 bases from V and 6 bases from J, the junction contained 13 bases not matched to a gene. This CDR3 comprises 15 residues. CDR3 DNA sequence: TGTGCCAGTACTCCCGCGAGCAGGGGGCTAGATGGCTACACCTTC. Its translation is CASTPASRGLDGYTF.

The chain recombines TRBV27 with TRBJ2-7, with D possibly being TRBD1 (5 bases). The CDR3 has 14 amino acids. Germline CDR1 reads MNHEY; CDR2 reads SMNVEV (reference sequence). Trimming pared 5 bases from V and 4 bases from J, leaving 15 bases between. The CDR3 loop reads CASSADRDFYEQYF. The DNA of the CDR3 is TGTGCCAGCAGTGCCGACAGAGACTTTTACGAGCAGTACTTC.

The rearrangement uses TRBV29-1 and TRBJ2-2, with TRBD1 as a possible D gene (5 bases). This CDR3 is built from 13 residues. The V gene's germline CDR1 is SQVTM and CDR2 ANQGSEA. V dropped 3 bases and J dropped 4 bases, with 9 bases sitting between them. The CDR3 region is CSVEVGLTGELFF. The CDR3 coding sequence is TGCAGCGTTGAGGTGGGGCTCACCGGGGAGCTGTTTTTT.

This clone has only a few counts. The chain employs TRBV12-3 or TRBV12-4 and TRBJ1-6, with D unresolved. The CDR3 runs to 13 residues. The germline V and J ends were trimmed by 2 bases and 10 bases, with 9 bases remaining between them. The CDR3 DNA reads as TGTGCCAGCAGTTTACCCAGTGGCTCACCCCTCCACTTT. Translated, it gives CASSLPSGSPLHF.